Listed below are T cell receptor beta chains from one sample, sequenced in a study of blood T cell repertoires in COVID-19. This table comes from immunoSEQ multiplex PCR, and its TCRdb copy is limited to in-frame clones, with some not included. The profile shows about 75,000 clones, 70% to 90% of them singletons. Material for sequencing was peripheral blood. The receptor set was obtained from a human donor in a cohort sampled during active COVID-19. Each CDR3 is given with its conserved first and last residue. Fields, in order: CDR3 protein, CDR3 DNA, D gene, J gene, V gene, clone size. The D gene is left open where the match is weak. For some rows the clone size is stated as once, few or many, or as a class when expanded; others skip it.

CDR3: CAWIPRDRWSYEQYF
DNA: TGTGCCTGGATTCCCCGGGACAGGTGGTCCTACGAGCAGTACTTC
D: TRBD1
J: TRBJ2-7
V: TRBV30
size: once

CDR3: CASSSAYEQYF
DNA: TGTGCCAGCAGTTCGGCCTACGAGCAGTACTTC
D: NA
J: TRBJ2-7
V: TRBV28
size: NA

CDR3: CASSSPTGTDSPLHF
DNA: TGTGCCAGCAGTTCACCGACAGGGACGGATTCACCCCTCCACTTT
D: TRBD1
J: TRBJ1-6
V: TRBV28
size: NA

CDR3: CASSPRLARLGELFF
DNA: TGTGCCAGCAGCCCTCGACTAGCCAGACTCGGGGAGCTGTTTTTT
D: TRBD2
J: TRBJ2-2
V: TRBV7-2
size: few

CDR3: CSVRQGRSISEAFF
DNA: TGCAGCGTGAGACAGGGGCGGTCAATTTCTGAAGCTTTCTTT
D: TRBD1
J: TRBJ1-1
V: TRBV29-1
size: NA

CDR3: CASSLTGASFYGYTF
DNA: TGTGCCAGCAGTTTGACAGGGGCGAGTTTCTATGGCTACACCTTC
D: TRBD1
J: TRBJ1-2
V: TRBV28
size: NA

CDR3: CASSPTSGSNHEQFF
DNA: TGTGCCAGCAGCCCCACTAGCGGGAGTAATCATGAGCAGTTCTTC
D: TRBD2
J: TRBJ2-1
V: TRBV2
size: NA

CDR3: CASSFRLGQGTNEQYF
DNA: TGTGCCAGCAGTTTTCGGCTTGGGCAGGGGACGAACGAGCAGTACTTC
D: NA
J: TRBJ2-7
V: TRBV6-2/TRBV6-3
size: NA

CDR3: CSVEEGDYGYTF
DNA: TGCAGCGTTGAAGAAGGGGACTATGGCTACACCTTC
D: NA
J: TRBJ1-2
V: TRBV29-1
size: NA

CDR3: CASSQGPSGGYNAYEQYF
DNA: TGTGCCAGCAGCCAAGGCCCTAGCGGGGGCTATAATGCCTACGAGCAGTACTTC
D: TRBD2
J: TRBJ2-7
V: TRBV14
size: NA

CDR3: CASSPGGGKETQYF
DNA: TGCGCCAGCAGCCCCGGGGGGGGTAAAGAGACCCAGTACTTC
D: TRBD2
J: TRBJ2-5
V: TRBV5-1
size: few

CDR3: CASSLGGHPLHF
DNA: TGTGCCAGCAGCTTAGGGGGACACCCTCTCCACTTT
D: NA
J: TRBJ1-6
V: TRBV7-2
size: once

CDR3: CASSEAHGGSSGNTIYF
DNA: TGTGCCAGCAGTGAAGCGCACGGGGGTAGCTCTGGAAACACCATATATTTT
D: NA
J: TRBJ1-3
V: TRBV6-1
size: NA

CDR3: CASSLGRLAGGPNEQFF
DNA: TGTGCCAGCAGCTTAGGGAGACTAGCGGGGGGGCCCAATGAGCAGTTCTTC
D: TRBD2
J: TRBJ2-1
V: TRBV7-6
size: NA

CDR3: CASSFPGSDYGYTF
DNA: TGTGCCAGCAGCTTTCCCGGGTCCGACTATGGCTACACCTTC
D: NA
J: TRBJ1-2
V: TRBV5-6
size: NA

CDR3: CASRGTSGWAQQFF
DNA: TGTGCCAGCAGGGGGACTAGCGGGTGGGCACAGCAGTTCTTC
D: TRBD2
J: TRBJ2-1
V: TRBV5-6
size: NA

CDR3: CASRKTRQDGYTF
DNA: TGTGCCAGCAGAAAGACAAGACAGGATGGCTACACCTTC
D: NA
J: TRBJ1-2
V: TRBV2
size: NA

CDR3: CASKSGVVRRGGELFF
DNA: TGTGCCAGCAAAAGTGGAGTCGTTCGTCGAGGCGGGGAGCTGTTTTTT
D: NA
J: TRBJ2-2
V: TRBV27
size: NA

CDR3: CASSLVRGPENNEQFF
DNA: TGTGCCAGCAGCTTGGTAAGGGGGCCGGAAAACAATGAGCAGTTCTTC
D: TRBD1
J: TRBJ2-1
V: TRBV5-4
size: NA

CDR3: CASSLAASGQGEQYF
DNA: TGTGCCAGCAGCTTGGCTGCTTCCGGCCAGGGCGAGCAGTACTTC
D: NA
J: TRBJ2-7
V: TRBV5-4
size: NA

CDR3: CASSRRTGISFVRSYNEQFF
DNA: TGTGCCAGCAGCCGAAGAACAGGGATATCCTTCGTAAGGAGCTACAATGAGCAGTTCTTC
D: NA
J: TRBJ2-1
V: TRBV6-6
size: NA

CDR3: CASSLGAGSGPQHF
DNA: TGCGCCAGCAGCTTGGGGGCGGGCTCAGGGCCCCAGCATTTT
D: NA
J: TRBJ1-5
V: TRBV5-1
size: NA

CDR3: CATSRDTYEQYF
DNA: TGTGCCACCAGCAGGGACACCTACGAGCAGTACTTC
D: NA
J: TRBJ2-7
V: TRBV15
size: once

CDR3: CASSLDRSNTGELFF
DNA: TGCGCCAGCAGCTTGGACAGATCGAACACCGGGGAGCTGTTTTTT
D: NA
J: TRBJ2-2
V: TRBV5-1
size: NA

CDR3: CASSLSWELAQYF
DNA: TGTGCCAGCAGTTTATCTTGGGAGTTAGCCCAGTACTTC
D: NA
J: TRBJ2-4
V: TRBV27
size: NA

CDR3: CASSETNYGYTF
DNA: TGCGCCAGCAGTGAGACTAACTATGGCTACACCTTC
D: NA
J: TRBJ1-2
V: TRBV5-1
size: NA